This note documents a single TCR beta chain sequence. Its antigen is as yet unknown. Time point defined: week 23, last vaccination. Doses of 300 ug of mutant IDH1 20-mer peptide were given with topical imiquimod. Each of the donors came in with new WHO grade 3 or 4 astrocytomas that were IDH1-mutant and ATRX-lost. The germline gives CDR1 MDHEN, CDR2 SYDVKM. The length of the CDR3 is 14 residues. With V trimmed by 3 bases and J by 5 bases, 4 bases remained unmatched. This entry belongs to a study of a mutant IDH1 vaccine in newly diagnosed glioma. The study, taken as a whole, reports: Researchers report vaccine-induced immune responses in 80% to 95% of patients.

Sequencing was performed with immunoSEQ multiplex PCR; in TCRdb, only in-frame clones are kept and a portion is missing. This sample carries about 82,000 clones, approximately 85% of them seen once, and the ten largest clones take roughly 2%. The chain couples TRBV28 to TRBJ1-1; 9 bases are shared with TRBD1. The receptor's source is a man aged 25-45 years with glioma. Some clones in this sample may be carry-over from other donors' samples. The sample was PBMCs, taken from a glioma patient whose treatment included an IDH1 peptide vaccine. CDR3 DNA sequence: TGTGCCAGCAGTTTCGCGACAGGGGGAACTGAAGCTTTCTTT. Protein: CASSFATGGTEAFF.